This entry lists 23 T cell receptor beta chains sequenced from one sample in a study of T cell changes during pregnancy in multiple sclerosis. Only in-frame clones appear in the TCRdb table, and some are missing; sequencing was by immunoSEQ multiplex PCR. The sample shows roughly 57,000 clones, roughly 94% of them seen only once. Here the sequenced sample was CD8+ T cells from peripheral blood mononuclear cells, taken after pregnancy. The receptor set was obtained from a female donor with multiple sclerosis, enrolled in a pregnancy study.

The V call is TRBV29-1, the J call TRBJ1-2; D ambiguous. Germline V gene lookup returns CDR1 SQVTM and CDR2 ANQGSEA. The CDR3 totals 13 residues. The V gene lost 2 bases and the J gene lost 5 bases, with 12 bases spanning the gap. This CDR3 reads CSVEFSGRYGYTF. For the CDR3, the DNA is TGCAGCGTTGAATTCTCGGGGAGATATGGCTACACCTTC.

CDR3 sequence reads: CASTGLQTYNEQFF. The CDR3 DNA reads TGTGCCAGCACCGGACTGCAGACCTACAATGAGCAGTTCTTC. This chain connects TRBV5-6 to TRBJ2-1; D perhaps matches TRBD2 (5 bases). The germline V gene encodes CDR1 SGHDT and CDR2 YYEEEE. CDR3 length: 14 residues. The V end lost 6 bases, the J end lost 2 bases, and 12 bases lay between the germline ends.

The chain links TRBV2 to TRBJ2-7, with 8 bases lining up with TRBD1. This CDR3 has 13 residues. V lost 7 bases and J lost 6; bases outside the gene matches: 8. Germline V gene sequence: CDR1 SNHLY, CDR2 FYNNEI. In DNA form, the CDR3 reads TGTGCCAGCACAGGGGGCTCGACTTCCGAGCAGTACTTC. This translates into CASTGGSTSEQYF.

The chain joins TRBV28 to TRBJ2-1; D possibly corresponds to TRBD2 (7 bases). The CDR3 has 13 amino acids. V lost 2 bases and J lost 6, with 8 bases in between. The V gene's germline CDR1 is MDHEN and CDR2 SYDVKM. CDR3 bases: TGTGCCAGCAGTTTAGCGGGGGCCAATGAGCAGTTCTTC. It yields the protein CASSLAGANEQFF. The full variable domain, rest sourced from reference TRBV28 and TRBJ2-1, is DVKVTQSSRYLVKRTGEKVFLECVQDMDHENMFWYRQDPGLGLRLIYFSYDVKMKEKGDIPEGYSVSREKKERFSLILESASTNQTSMYLCASSLAGANEQFFGPGTRLTVL.

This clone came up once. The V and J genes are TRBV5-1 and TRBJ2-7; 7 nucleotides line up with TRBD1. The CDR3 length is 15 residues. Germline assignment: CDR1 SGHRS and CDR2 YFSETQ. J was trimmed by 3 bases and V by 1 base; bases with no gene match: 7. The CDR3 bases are TGCGCCAGCAGCTTGTTAGGGGGCTGGGACTACGAGCAGTACTTC. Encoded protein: CASSLLGGWDYEQYF.

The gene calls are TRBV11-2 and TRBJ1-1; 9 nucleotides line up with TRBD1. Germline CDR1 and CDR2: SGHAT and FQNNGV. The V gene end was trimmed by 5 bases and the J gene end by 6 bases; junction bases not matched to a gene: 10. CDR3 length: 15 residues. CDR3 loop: CASSRIQGARPEAFF. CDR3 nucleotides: TGTGCCAGCAGCCGAATACAGGGGGCTCGCCCTGAAGCTTTCTTT.

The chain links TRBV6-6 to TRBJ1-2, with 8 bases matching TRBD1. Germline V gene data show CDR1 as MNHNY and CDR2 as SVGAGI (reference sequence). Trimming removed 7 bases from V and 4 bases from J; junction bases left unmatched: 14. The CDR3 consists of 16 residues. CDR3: CASKKGRGREGYGYTF. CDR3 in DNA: TGTGCCAGCAAGAAGGGCAGGGGGCGCGAAGGCTATGGCTACACCTTC.

This CDR3 is CASSPRSANTGELFF. As DNA, the CDR3 is TGTGCCAGCAGCCCCAGATCCGCGAACACCGGGGAGCTGTTTTTT. V and J are TRBV9 and TRBJ2-2, with D unresolved. V shed 4 bases and J shed 0 bases, with 10 bases lying between them. Per germline, CDR1 SGDLS and CDR2 YYNGEE. This CDR3 is built from 15 residues.

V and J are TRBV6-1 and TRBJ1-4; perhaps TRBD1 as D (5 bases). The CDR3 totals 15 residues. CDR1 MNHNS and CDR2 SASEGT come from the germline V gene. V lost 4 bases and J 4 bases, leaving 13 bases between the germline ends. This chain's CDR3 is CASSGGEEGNEKLFF. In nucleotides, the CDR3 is TGTGCCAGCAGTGGAGGGGAGGAGGGTAATGAAAAACTGTTTTTT.

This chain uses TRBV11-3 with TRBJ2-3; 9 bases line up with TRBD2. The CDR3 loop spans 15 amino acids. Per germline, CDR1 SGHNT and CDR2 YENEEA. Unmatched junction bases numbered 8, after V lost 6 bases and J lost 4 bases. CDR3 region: CASSLTSGVADTQYF. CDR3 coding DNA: TGTGCCAGCAGTCTGACTAGCGGAGTGGCAGATACGCAGTATTTT.

The CDR3 reads CASSVGGLASYEQYF. CDR3 sequence (DNA): TGTGCCAGCAGCGTAGGGGGACTCGCATCCTACGAGCAGTACTTC. V gene TRBV9 combines with J gene TRBJ2-7; D perhaps matches TRBD2 (6 bases). Trimming shortened V by 0 bases and J by 1 base, and 11 bases separated the two germline ends. CDR1 SGDLS and CDR2 YYNGEE come from the germline V gene. The CDR3 is 15 residues long.

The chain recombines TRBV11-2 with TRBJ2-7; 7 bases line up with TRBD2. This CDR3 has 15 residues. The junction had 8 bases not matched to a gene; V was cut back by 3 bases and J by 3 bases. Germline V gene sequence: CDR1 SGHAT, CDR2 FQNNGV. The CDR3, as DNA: TGTGCCAGCAGCTTTGTTTCTAGCGGTAGCTACGAGCAGTACTTC. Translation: CASSFVSSGSYEQYF.

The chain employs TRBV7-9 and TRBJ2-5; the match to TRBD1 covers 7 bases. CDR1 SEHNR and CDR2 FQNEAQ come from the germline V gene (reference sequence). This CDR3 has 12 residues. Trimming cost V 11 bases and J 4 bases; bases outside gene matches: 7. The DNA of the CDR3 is TGTGCCTCCCGGACAGGACGAGAGACCCAGTACTTC. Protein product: CASRTGRETQYF.

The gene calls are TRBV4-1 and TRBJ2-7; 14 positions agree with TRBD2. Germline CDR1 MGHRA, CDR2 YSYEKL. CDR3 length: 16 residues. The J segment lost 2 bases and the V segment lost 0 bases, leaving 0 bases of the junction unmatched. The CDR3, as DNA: TGCGCCAGCAGCCAAGAGGGACTAGCGGGAGCCTACGAGCAGTACTTC. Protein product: CASSQEGLAGAYEQYF.

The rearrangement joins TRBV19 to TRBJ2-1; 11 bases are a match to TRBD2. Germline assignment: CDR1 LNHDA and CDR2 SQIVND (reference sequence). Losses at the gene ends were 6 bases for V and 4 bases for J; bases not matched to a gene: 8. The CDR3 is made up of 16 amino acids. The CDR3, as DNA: TGTGCCAGTAGGGCACCGGGACTAGCGGAATACAATGAGCAGTTCTTC. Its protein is CASRAPGLAEYNEQFF. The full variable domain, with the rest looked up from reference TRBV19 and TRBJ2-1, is DGGITQSPKYLFRKEGQNVTLSCEQNLNHDAMYWYRQDPGQGLRLIYYSQIVNDFQKGDIAEGYSVSREKKESFPLTVTSAQKNPTAFYLCASRAPGLAEYNEQFFGPGTRLTVL.

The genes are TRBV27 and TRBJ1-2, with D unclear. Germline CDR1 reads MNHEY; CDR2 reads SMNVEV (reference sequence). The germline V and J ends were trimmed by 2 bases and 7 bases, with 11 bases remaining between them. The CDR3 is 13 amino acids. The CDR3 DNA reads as TGTGCCAGCAGTTTAACAGCCCGTGGTGGCTACACCTTC. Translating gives CASSLTARGGYTF.

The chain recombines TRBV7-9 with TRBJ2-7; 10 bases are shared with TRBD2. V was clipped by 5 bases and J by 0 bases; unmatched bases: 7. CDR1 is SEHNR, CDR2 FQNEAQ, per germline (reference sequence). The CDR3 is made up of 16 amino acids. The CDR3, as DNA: TGTGCCAGCAGCGCAGGGACTAGCGCGACCTCCTACGAGCAGTACTTC. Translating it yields CASSAGTSATSYEQYF. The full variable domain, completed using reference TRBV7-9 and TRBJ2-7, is DTGVSQNPRHKITKRGQNVTFRCDPISEHNRLYWYRQTLGQGPEFLTYFQNEAQLEKSRLLSDRFSAERPKGSFSTLEIQRTEQGDSAMYLCASSAGTSATSYEQYFGPGTRLTVT.

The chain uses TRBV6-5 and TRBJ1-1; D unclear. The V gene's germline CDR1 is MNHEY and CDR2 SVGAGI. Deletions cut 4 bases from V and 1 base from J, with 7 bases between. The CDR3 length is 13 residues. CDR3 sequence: CASSSGRNTEAFF. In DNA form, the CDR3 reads TGTGCCAGCAGTTCAGGAAGGAACACTGAAGCTTTCTTT.

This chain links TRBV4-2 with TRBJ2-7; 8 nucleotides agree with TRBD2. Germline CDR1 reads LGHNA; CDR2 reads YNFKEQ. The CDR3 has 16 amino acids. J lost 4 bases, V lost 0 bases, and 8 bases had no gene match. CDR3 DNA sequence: TGTGCCAGCAGCCAAGATGATGGTCTAGCGGGTTACGAGCAGTACTTC. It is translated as CASSQDDGLAGYEQYF.

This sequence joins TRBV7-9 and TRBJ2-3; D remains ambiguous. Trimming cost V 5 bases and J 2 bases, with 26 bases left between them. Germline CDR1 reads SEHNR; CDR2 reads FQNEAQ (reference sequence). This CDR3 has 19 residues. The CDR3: CASSPVLGSVHVNTDTQYF. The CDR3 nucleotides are TGTGCCAGCAGCCCAGTTCTAGGATCGGTACACGTAAACACAGATACGCAGTATTTT.

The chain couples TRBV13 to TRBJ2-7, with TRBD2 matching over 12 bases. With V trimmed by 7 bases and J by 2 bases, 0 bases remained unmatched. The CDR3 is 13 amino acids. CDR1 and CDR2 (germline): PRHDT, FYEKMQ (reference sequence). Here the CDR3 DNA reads TGTGCCAGCACTAGCGGGAGGGCCTACGAGCAGTACTTC. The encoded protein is CASTSGRAYEQYF.

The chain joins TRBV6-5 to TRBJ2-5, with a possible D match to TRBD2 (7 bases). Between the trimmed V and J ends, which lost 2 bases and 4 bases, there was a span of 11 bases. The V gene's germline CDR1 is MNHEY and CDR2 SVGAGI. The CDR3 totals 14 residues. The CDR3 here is CASSYGGGRETQYF. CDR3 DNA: TGTGCCAGCAGTTACGGGGGGGGGCGAGAGACCCAGTACTTC.

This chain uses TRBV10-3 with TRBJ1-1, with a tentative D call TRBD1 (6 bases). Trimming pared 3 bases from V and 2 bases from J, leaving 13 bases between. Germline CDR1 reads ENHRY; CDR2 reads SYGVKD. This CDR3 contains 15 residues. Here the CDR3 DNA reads TGTGCCATCAGTGAATCCAGGGGCCAAAACACTGAAGCTTTCTTT. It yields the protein CAISESRGQNTEAFF.